This TCR beta chain was identified during a study of shared clonotypes between healthy human individuals. Produced via immunoSEQ multiplex PCR; TCRdb's table is partial and in-frame only. The sample lists 630,000 or so clones; roughly 98% were seen once. Naive CD8 cells were CD45RO-negative, positively selected for CCR7, excluding terminally differentiated effector memory CD45RA+ cells. The source material was naive CD8+ T cells sorted from blood. The source of this sequence is a man under 40 in good health.

The CDR3 loop reads CASSYSDQAPYEQYF. The CDR3 nucleotides read TGTGCCAGCAGTTACTCTGACCAAGCCCCCTACGAGCAGTACTTC. The chain couples TRBV6-5 to TRBJ2-7; the D is unclear. The CDR3 covers 15 residues. Trimming took 0 bases from V and 2 from J, leaving 11 bases between them. Germline values: CDR1 MNHEY, CDR2 SVGAGI.